This is a list of T cell receptor beta chains from one sample in a study of cytomegalovirus exposure and HLA in healthy donors. The data were produced by immunoSEQ multiplex PCR, yet TCRdb's version contains in-frame clones alone and is incomplete. The sample holds under 200,000 clones, roughly four fifths seen once. The material sequenced was PBMCs. The receptors here all came from a woman in her 50s in good health and CMV-seronegative. Each CDR3 is given with its conserved first and last residue. Fields, in order: clone size, D gene, V gene, J gene, CDR3 protein, CDR3 DNA. The D gene is left open where the match is weak. Size values are once, few and many counts, or a class for expanded clones, and some rows have none.

>.|TRBD2|TRBV30|TRBJ2-1
CAWRAFGGKNEQFF
TGTGCCTGGAGGGCGTTCGGGGGGAAGAATGAGCAGTTCTTC
>.|.|TRBV15|TRBJ1-2
CATSRDSSGDGYTF
TGTGCCACCAGCAGAGATAGCAGCGGGGATGGCTACACCTTC
>.|TRBD1|TRBV19|TRBJ1-5
CATSGTGSNQPQHF
TGTGCCACTTCTGGGACAGGAAGCAATCAGCCCCAGCATTTT
>.|TRBD1|TRBV19|TRBJ2-7
CASSTRQGPQTGEQYF
TGTGCCAGTAGTACAAGACAGGGTCCCCAAACGGGCGAGCAGTACTTC
>.|TRBD1|TRBV5-8|TRBJ2-1
CASSLGTGVYNEQFF
TGTGCCAGCAGCTTGGGGACAGGGGTCTACAATGAGCAGTTCTTC
>.|.|TRBV6-4|TRBJ1-5
CASSADRNQPQHF
TGTGCCAGCAGTGCTGACAGAAATCAGCCCCAGCATTTT
>.|.|TRBV2|TRBJ1-1
CASSEEGNTEAFF
TGTGCCAGCAGTGAGGAGGGGAACACTGAAGCTTTCTTT
>.|TRBD1|TRBV7-2|TRBJ1-2
CASSLGGQARGYTF
TGTGCCAGCAGCTTAGGTGGACAGGCTAGGGGCTACACCTTC
>.|TRBD2|TRBV9|TRBJ2-2
CASSGRLAGDGGELFF
TGTGCCAGCAGCGGACGACTAGCGGGAGACGGCGGGGAGCTGTTTTTT
>.|.|TRBV7-9|TRBJ2-3
CASSPQGGDTQYF
TGTGCCAGCAGCCCCCAGGGAGGAGATACGCAGTATTTT
>.|TRBD2|TRBV5-1|TRBJ2-5
CASSPQPSGGWETQYF
TGCGCCAGCAGCCCGCAGCCTAGCGGGGGGTGGGAGACCCAGTACTTC
>.|.|TRBV11-1|TRBJ2-1
CASSLESNEQFF
TGTGCCAGCAGCTTAGAGAGCAATGAGCAGTTCTTC
>.|.|TRBV7-9|TRBJ2-1
CASSHREWDEQFF
TGTGCCAGCAGCCACCGGGAGTGGGATGAGCAGTTCTTC
>few|TRBD2|TRBV18|TRBJ2-7
CASSQETSGISYEQYF
TGTGCCAGCTCCCAAGAGACTAGCGGGATTTCCTACGAGCAGTACTTC
>few|.|TRBV7-9|TRBJ2-7
CASSLVSGDSYEQYF
TGTGCCAGCAGCCTGGTTTCAGGGGATTCCTACGAGCAGTACTTC
>.|.|TRBV27|TRBJ1-6
CASSSIRGRDSSPLHF
TGTGCCAGCAGTTCTATCAGGGGAAGGGATAGTTCACCCCTCCACTTT
>.|.|TRBV6-1|TRBJ2-3
CASSEEWTEDTQYF
TGTGCCAGCAGTGAAGAGTGGACAGAAGATACGCAGTATTTT
>.|.|TRBV7-9|TRBJ1-5
CASSLASGGGNQPQHF
TGTGCCAGCAGCTTAGCATCGGGGGGAGGCAATCAGCCCCAGCATTTT
>.|TRBD1|TRBV7-6|TRBJ1-4
CASSLVDRVNEKLFF
TGTGCCAGCAGCTTGGTGGACAGGGTGAATGAAAAACTGTTTTTT
>.|.|TRBV6-6|TRBJ2-5
CASSYSGRGWETQYF
TGTGCCAGCAGTTACTCGGGCAGGGGATGGGAGACCCAGTACTTC
>.|TRBD2|TRBV5-4|TRBJ2-3
CASSPSGGSDADTQYF
TGTGCCAGCAGCCCTAGCGGGGGGTCCGACGCCGATACGCAGTATTTT
>.|.|TRBV25-1|TRBJ1-2
CASSERPRGERTF
TGTGCCAGCAGTGAAAGACCTCGTGGGGAGCGGACCTTC
>.|.|TRBV11-2|TRBJ1-3
CASSLVSPGKRRATIYF
TGTGCCAGCAGCTTAGTATCTCCAGGGAAAAGGAGGGCCACCATATATTTT
>.|.|TRBV5-4|TRBJ2-7
CASSSGQRLYEQYF
TGTGCCAGCAGCTCAGGACAGCGATTGTACGAGCAGTACTTC
>.|.|TRBV27|TRBJ1-4
CASSRIPGLNEKLFF
TGTGCCAGTTCTCGTATCCCGGGACTTAATGAAAAACTGTTTTTT
>once|TRBD2|TRBV7-2|TRBJ2-7
CASSLPNLLAGGGEQYF
TGTGCCAGCAGCCTCCCTAACCTACTAGCGGGGGGTGGGGAGCAGTACTTC
>.|TRBD1|TRBV25-1|TRBJ2-3
CASSGSMTGVSTDTQYF
TGTGCCAGCAGTGGCTCCATGACAGGGGTTAGCACAGATACGCAGTATTTT
>few|.|TRBV7-9|TRBJ1-1
CASSGGGAPSPFF
TGTGCCAGCAGCGGAGGCGGGGCCCCAAGTCCTTTCTTT
>.|TRBD2|TRBV7-2|TRBJ2-3
CASSTGLAGRDTQYF
TGTGCCAGCAGCACGGGACTAGCGGGGCGAGATACGCAGTATTTT
>.|TRBD1|TRBV7-9|TRBJ2-2
CASSDRGGNTGELFF
TGTGCCAGCAGCGACAGGGGGGGGAACACCGGGGAGCTGTTTTTT
>.|.|TRBV29-1|TRBJ1-1
CSVGAGIWNTEAFF
TGCAGCGTTGGTGCCGGGATCTGGAACACTGAAGCTTTCTTT
>.|.|TRBV19|TRBJ1-2
CASTPAAGPYGYTF
TGTGCCAGTACCCCGGCGGCAGGGCCATATGGCTACACCTTC